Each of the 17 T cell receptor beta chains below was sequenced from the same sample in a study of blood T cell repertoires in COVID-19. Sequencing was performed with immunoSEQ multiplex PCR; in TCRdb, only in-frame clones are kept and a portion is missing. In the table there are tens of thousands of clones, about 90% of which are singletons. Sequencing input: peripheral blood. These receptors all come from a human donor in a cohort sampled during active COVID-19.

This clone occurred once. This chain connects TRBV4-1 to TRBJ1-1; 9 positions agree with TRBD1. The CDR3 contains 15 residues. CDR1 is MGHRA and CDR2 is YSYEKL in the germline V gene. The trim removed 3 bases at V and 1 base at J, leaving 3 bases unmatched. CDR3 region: CASSHPGQGNTEAFF. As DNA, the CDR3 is TGCGCCAGCAGCCATCCGGGACAGGGGAACACTGAAGCTTTCTTT.

The CDR3 spells CASSSGLPYEQYF. The DNA for the CDR3 is TGTGCCAGCAGCTCGGGACTCCCCTACGAGCAGTACTTC. V and J are TRBV11-2 and TRBJ2-7; D may be TRBD2 (6 bases). Germline values: CDR1 SGHAT, CDR2 FQNNGV. Trimming removed 4 bases at V and 2 bases at J, with 9 bases between. The CDR3 consists of 13 residues.

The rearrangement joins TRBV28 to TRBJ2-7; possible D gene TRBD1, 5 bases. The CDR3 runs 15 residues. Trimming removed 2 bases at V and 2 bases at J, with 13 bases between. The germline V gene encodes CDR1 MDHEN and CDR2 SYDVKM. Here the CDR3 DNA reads TGTGCCAGCAGTTTAGCGAGACAGAGTCCCTACGAGCAGTACTTC. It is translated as CASSLARQSPYEQYF.

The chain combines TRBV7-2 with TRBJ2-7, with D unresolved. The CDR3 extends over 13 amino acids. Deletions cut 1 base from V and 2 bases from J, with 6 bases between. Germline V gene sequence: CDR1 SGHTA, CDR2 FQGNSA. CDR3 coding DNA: TGTGCCAGCAGCTTAGTGGCGGCCTACGAGCAGTACTTC. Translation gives CASSLVAAYEQYF.

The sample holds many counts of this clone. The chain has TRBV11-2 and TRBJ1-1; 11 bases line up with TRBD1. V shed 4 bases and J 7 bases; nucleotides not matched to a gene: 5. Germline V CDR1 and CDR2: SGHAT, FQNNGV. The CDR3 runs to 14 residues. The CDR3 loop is CASSSRTGGVEAFF. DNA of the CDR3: TGTGCCAGCAGCTCACGGACAGGGGGCGTTGAAGCTTTCTTT.

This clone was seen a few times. The CDR3 sequence is CASLSSEDTQYF. CDR3 coding DNA: TGTGCCAGCCTGTCAAGCGAAGATACGCAGTATTTT. This rearrangement joins TRBV28 to TRBJ2-3; D not resolved. CDR1 is MDHEN and CDR2 is SYDVKM in the germline V gene. V dropped 8 bases and J dropped 5 bases, with 11 bases sitting between them. The CDR3 is 12 residues long.

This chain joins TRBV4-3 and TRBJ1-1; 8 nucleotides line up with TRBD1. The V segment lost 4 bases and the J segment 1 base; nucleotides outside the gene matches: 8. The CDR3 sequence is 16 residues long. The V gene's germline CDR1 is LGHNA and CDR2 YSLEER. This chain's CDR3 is CASSPSTGTGNTEAFF. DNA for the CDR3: TGCGCCAGCAGCCCCTCTACCGGGACAGGGAACACTGAAGCTTTCTTT.

The CDR3 spells CASSPAPDRGRRGYTF. CDR3 bases: TGTGCCAGCAGTCCTGCTCCGGACAGGGGGCGTAGGGGCTACACCTTC. The chain uses TRBV27 and TRBJ1-2; 11 positions match TRBD1. J lost 8 bases, V lost 5 bases, and 13 bases had no gene match. The germline gives CDR1 MNHEY, CDR2 SMNVEV (reference sequence). The CDR3 loop spans 16 amino acids.

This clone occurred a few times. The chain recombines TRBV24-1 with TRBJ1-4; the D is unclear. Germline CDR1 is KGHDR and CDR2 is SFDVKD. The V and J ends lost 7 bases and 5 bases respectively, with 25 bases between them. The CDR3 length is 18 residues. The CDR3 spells CATSLPPGFETVNEKLFF. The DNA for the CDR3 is TGTGCCACCAGCCTACCACCAGGATTCGAAACCGTCAATGAAAAACTGTTTTTT.

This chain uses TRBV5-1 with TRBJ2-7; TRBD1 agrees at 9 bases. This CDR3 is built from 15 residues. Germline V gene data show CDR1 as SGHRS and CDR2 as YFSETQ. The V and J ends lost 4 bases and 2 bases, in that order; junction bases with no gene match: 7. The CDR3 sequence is CASSIGTGWTYEQYF. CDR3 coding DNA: TGCGCCAGCAGCATAGGGACAGGGTGGACCTACGAGCAGTACTTC. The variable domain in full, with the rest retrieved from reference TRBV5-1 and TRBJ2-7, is KAGVTQTPRYLIKTRGQQVTLSCSPISGHRSVSWYQQTPGQGLQFLFEYFSETQRNKGNFPGRFSGRQFSNSRSEMNVSTLELGDSALYLCASSIGTGWTYEQYFGPGTRLTVT.

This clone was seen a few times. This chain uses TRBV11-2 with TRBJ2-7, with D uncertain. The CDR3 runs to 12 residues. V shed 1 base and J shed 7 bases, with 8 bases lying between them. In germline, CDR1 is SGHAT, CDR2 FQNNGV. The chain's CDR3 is CASSLVAWEQYF. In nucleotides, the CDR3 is TGTGCCAGCAGCTTAGTAGCTTGGGAGCAGTACTTC.

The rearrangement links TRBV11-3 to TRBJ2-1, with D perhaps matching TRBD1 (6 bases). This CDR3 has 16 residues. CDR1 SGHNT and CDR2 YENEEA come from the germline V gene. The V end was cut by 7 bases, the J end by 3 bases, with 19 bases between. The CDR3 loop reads CASILGGGTHYNEQFF. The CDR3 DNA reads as TGTGCCAGCATTTTAGGAGGTGGGACACACTACAATGAGCAGTTCTTC.

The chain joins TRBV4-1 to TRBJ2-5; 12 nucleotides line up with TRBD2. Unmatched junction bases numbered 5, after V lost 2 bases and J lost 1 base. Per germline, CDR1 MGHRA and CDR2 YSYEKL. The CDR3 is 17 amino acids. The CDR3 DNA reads TGCGCCAGCAGCCAAAGTACTAGCGGGGGGATCCAAGAGACCCAGTACTTC. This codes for CASSQSTSGGIQETQYF.

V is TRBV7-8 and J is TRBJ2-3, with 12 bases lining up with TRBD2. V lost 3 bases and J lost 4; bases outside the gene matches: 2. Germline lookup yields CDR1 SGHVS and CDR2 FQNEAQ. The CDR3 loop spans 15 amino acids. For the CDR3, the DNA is TGTGCCAGCAGCTTGCGACTAGCGGGGGCAGATACGCAGTATTTT. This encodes CASSLRLAGADTQYF.

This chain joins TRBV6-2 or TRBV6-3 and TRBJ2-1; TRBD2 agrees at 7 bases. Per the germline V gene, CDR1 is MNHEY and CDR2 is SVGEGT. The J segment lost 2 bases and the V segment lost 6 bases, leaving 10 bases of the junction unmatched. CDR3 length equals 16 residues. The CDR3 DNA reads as TGTGCCAGCAGCTCCGGGACTAACTCCCCCTACAATGAGCAGTTCTTC. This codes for CASSSGTNSPYNEQFF.

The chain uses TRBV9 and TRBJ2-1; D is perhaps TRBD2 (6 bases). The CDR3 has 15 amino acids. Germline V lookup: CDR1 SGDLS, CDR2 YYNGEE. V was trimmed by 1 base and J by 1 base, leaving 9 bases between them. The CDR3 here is CASSVWDSSYNEQFF. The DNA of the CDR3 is TGTGCCAGCAGCGTATGGGACTCTTCCTACAATGAGCAGTTCTTC.

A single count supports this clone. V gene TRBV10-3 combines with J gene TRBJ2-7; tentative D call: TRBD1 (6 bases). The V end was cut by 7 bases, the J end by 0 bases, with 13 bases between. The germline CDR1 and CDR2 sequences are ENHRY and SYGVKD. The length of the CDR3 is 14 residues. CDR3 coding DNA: TGTGCCATCAAGGGGGAATCGGGCTCCTACGAGCAGTACTTC. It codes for CAIKGESGSYEQYF.